This T cell receptor (beta chain) was documented in a study of cytomegalovirus exposure and HLA in healthy donors. The germline V gene has CDR1 SNHLY and CDR2 FYNNEI. V was trimmed by 0 bases and J by 7 bases, leaving 12 bases between them. The CDR3 is 14 residues long. The PCR ran on 60 Vbeta and 13 Jbeta primers. The method was immunoSEQ multiplex PCR; TCRdb's version includes in-frame clones alone and lacks a portion of them. The table includes approximately 150,000 clones, around three quarters detected once. The source material was PBMCs. The clonotype comes from a woman between 40 and 50 years old in good health and CMV-seronegative. The V gene is TRBV2, the J gene TRBJ1-2; TRBD1 is a possible D gene (5 bases). CDR3 loop: CASSEAGGLSGYTF. The CDR3 bases are TGTGCCAGCAGTGAAGCGGGGGGATTGAGTGGCTACACCTTC.